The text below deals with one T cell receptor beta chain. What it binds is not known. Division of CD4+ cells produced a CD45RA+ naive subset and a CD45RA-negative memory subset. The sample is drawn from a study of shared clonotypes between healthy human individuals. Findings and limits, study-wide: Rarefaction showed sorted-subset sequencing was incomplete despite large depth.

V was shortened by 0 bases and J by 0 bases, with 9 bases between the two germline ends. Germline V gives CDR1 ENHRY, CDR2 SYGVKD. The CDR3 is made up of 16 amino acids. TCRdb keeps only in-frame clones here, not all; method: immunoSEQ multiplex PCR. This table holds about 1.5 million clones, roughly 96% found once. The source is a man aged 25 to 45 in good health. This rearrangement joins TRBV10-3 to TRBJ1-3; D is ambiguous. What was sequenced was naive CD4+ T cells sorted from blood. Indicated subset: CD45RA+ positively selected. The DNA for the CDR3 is TGTGCCATCAGTGAGTCAGTAGTAAGCTCTGGAAACACCATATATTTT. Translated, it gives CAISESVVSSGNTIYF.